This is a list of T cell receptor beta chains from one sample in a study of blood T cell repertoires in COVID-19. The assay was immunoSEQ multiplex PCR, and TCRdb's table has in-frame clones only and misses some. There are about 200,000 clones in the sample; around 82% occur only once, and 4.8% lies in the top ten. Material: PBMCs or T cells enriched from blood (not recorded which). These TCRs come from a woman aged 50 to 65 who had been exposed to COVID-19. CDR3s include the opening cysteine and the closing phenylalanine or tryptophan. Fields, in order: D gene, V gene, clone size, J gene, CDR3 protein, CDR3 DNA. The D gene is left open where the match is weak. Clone size, where shown, is once, few, many, or a class for clones that have expanded.

d_gene: -
v_gene: TRBV19
abundance: once
j_gene: TRBJ1-3
CDR3aa: CASSIAESSGNTIYF
CDR3nt: TGTGCCAGTAGTATCGCCGAGAGCTCTGGAAACACCATATATTTT

d_gene: TRBD1
v_gene: TRBV5-6
abundance: -
j_gene: TRBJ2-7
CDR3aa: CASRYTGQGTYEQYF
CDR3nt: TGTGCCAGCAGATATACGGGACAGGGCACCTACGAGCAGTACTTC

d_gene: -
v_gene: TRBV11-2
abundance: -
j_gene: TRBJ2-4
CDR3aa: CASSQPRVQYF
CDR3nt: TGTGCCAGCAGCCAACCGCGGGTTCAGTACTTC

d_gene: -
v_gene: TRBV20-1
abundance: -
j_gene: TRBJ2-7
CDR3aa: CSGGHHYEQYF
CDR3nt: TGCAGTGGGGGGCACCACTACGAGCAGTACTTC

d_gene: -
v_gene: TRBV6-5
abundance: -
j_gene: TRBJ2-5
CDR3aa: CAGTHSGEETQYF
CDR3nt: TGTGCCGGCACACATAGCGGTGAAGAGACCCAGTACTTC

d_gene: -
v_gene: TRBV6-2/TRBV6-3
abundance: few
j_gene: TRBJ1-1
CDR3aa: CASSLGEGTEAFF
CDR3nt: TGTGCCAGCAGTTTAGGGGAGGGCACTGAAGCTTTCTTT

d_gene: -
v_gene: TRBV12-5
abundance: -
j_gene: TRBJ2-2
CDR3aa: CASGLVRAGELFF
CDR3nt: TGTGCTAGTGGTTTGGTCAGGGCCGGGGAGCTGTTTTTT

d_gene: TRBD1
v_gene: TRBV11-2
abundance: -
j_gene: TRBJ1-5
CDR3aa: CASSSGQDRGGQPQHF
CDR3nt: TGTGCCAGCAGCTCCGGACAAGACAGGGGCGGTCAGCCCCAGCATTTT

d_gene: TRBD1
v_gene: TRBV9
abundance: -
j_gene: TRBJ1-2
CDR3aa: CASSGRQGLIEGYTF
CDR3nt: TGTGCCAGCAGCGGCAGACAGGGGCTCATAGAGGGCTACACCTTC

d_gene: -
v_gene: TRBV30
abundance: many
j_gene: TRBJ1-1
CDR3aa: CAWGQWAEAFF
CDR3nt: TGTGCCTGGGGACAGTGGGCTGAAGCTTTCTTT

d_gene: TRBD2
v_gene: TRBV9
abundance: -
j_gene: TRBJ2-3
CDR3aa: CASRPPGTSGGADTQYF
CDR3nt: TGTGCCAGCAGACCCCCCGGGACTAGCGGGGGGGCTGATACGCAGTATTTT

d_gene: TRBD1
v_gene: TRBV28
abundance: -
j_gene: TRBJ1-1
CDR3aa: CASSLTGFEAFF
CDR3nt: TGTGCCAGCAGTTTGACAGGGTTTGAAGCTTTCTTT

d_gene: TRBD1
v_gene: TRBV18
abundance: -
j_gene: TRBJ2-2
CDR3aa: CASSLGQSNLGELFF
CDR3nt: TGTGCCAGCTCGCTGGGACAGTCTAACCTCGGGGAGCTGTTTTTT

d_gene: -
v_gene: TRBV5-6
abundance: -
j_gene: TRBJ2-1
CDR3aa: CASSPSMSSYNEQFF
CDR3nt: TGTGCCAGCAGCCCCTCCATGAGCTCCTACAATGAGCAGTTCTTC

d_gene: -
v_gene: TRBV6-5
abundance: -
j_gene: TRBJ1-2
CDR3aa: CASSYLQEGGYTF
CDR3nt: TGTGCCAGCAGTTACCTCCAAGAGGGTGGCTACACCTTC

d_gene: TRBD1
v_gene: TRBV25-1
abundance: few
j_gene: TRBJ1-3
CDR3aa: CASSGMRTGSFNTIYF
CDR3nt: TGTGCCAGCAGTGGAATGAGGACAGGGAGTTTTAACACCATATATTTT

d_gene: -
v_gene: TRBV5-1
abundance: -
j_gene: TRBJ2-1
CDR3aa: CASSSLEGGRHNEQFF
CDR3nt: TGCGCCAGCAGCTCCTTGGAGGGCGGGCGTCACAATGAGCAGTTCTTC

d_gene: -
v_gene: TRBV6-5
abundance: few
j_gene: TRBJ1-4
CDR3aa: CASKEAGASKKLFF
CDR3nt: TGTGCCAGCAAGGAGGCGGGAGCCTCGAAAAAACTGTTTTTT

d_gene: TRBD1
v_gene: TRBV19
abundance: -
j_gene: TRBJ1-5
CDR3aa: CASRGQAGNQPQHF
CDR3nt: TGTGCCAGTAGGGGACAGGCCGGAAATCAGCCCCAGCATTTT

d_gene: -
v_gene: TRBV13
abundance: -
j_gene: TRBJ2-1
CDR3aa: CASSWRTYNNEQFF
CDR3nt: TGTGCCAGCAGCTGGAGGACGTACAACAATGAGCAGTTCTTC

d_gene: -
v_gene: TRBV20-1
abundance: -
j_gene: TRBJ1-2
CDR3aa: CSASGSGDYTF
CDR3nt: TGCAGTGCTTCCGGATCCGGGGATTACACCTTC

d_gene: TRBD1
v_gene: TRBV2
abundance: once
j_gene: TRBJ1-5
CDR3aa: CASTVDRGLSNQPQHF
CDR3nt: TGTGCCAGCACCGTGGACAGGGGATTAAGCAATCAGCCCCAGCATTTT

d_gene: -
v_gene: TRBV24-1
abundance: -
j_gene: TRBJ1-1
CDR3aa: CATSGSREGTEAFF
CDR3nt: TGTGCCACCAGTGGTAGCAGGGAAGGGACTGAAGCTTTCTTT

d_gene: -
v_gene: TRBV19
abundance: -
j_gene: TRBJ2-6
CDR3aa: CASSLRSSGANVLTF
CDR3nt: TGTGCCAGTTCCCTACGGAGCTCTGGGGCCAACGTCCTGACTTTC

d_gene: TRBD2
v_gene: TRBV6-4
abundance: -
j_gene: TRBJ2-3
CDR3aa: CASSVTSGDSMDTQYF
CDR3nt: TGTGCCAGCAGCGTGACTAGCGGGGATTCCATGGATACGCAGTATTTT

d_gene: TRBD1
v_gene: TRBV11-2
abundance: many
j_gene: TRBJ1-4
CDR3aa: CASSEGGTANEKLFF
CDR3nt: TGTGCCAGCAGCGAAGGGGGGACAGCTAATGAAAAACTGTTTTTT

d_gene: -
v_gene: TRBV3-1/TRBV3-2
abundance: -
j_gene: TRBJ1-6
CDR3aa: CASSQTGRDSPLHF
CDR3nt: TGTGCCAGCAGCCAAACAGGGAGGGATTCACCCCTCCACTTT

d_gene: -
v_gene: TRBV19
abundance: few
j_gene: TRBJ1-3
CDR3aa: CASSSITGPSSGNTIYF
CDR3nt: TGTGCCAGTAGCAGCATTACAGGGCCAAGCTCTGGAAACACCATATATTTT

d_gene: -
v_gene: TRBV12-3/TRBV12-4
abundance: -
j_gene: TRBJ1-1
CDR3aa: CASSFFPTEAFF
CDR3nt: TGTGCCAGCAGTTTTTTCCCGACTGAAGCTTTCTTT

d_gene: TRBD1
v_gene: TRBV11-2
abundance: -
j_gene: TRBJ1-6
CDR3aa: CASSPRQGGNSPLHF
CDR3nt: TGTGCCAGCAGCCCCCGACAGGGGGGTAATTCACCCCTCCACTTT

d_gene: -
v_gene: TRBV12-3/TRBV12-4
abundance: -
j_gene: TRBJ1-1
CDR3aa: CASSLGHFEAFF
CDR3nt: TGTGCCAGCAGCCTGGGACATTTTGAAGCTTTCTTT

d_gene: -
v_gene: TRBV29-1
abundance: -
j_gene: TRBJ1-1
CDR3aa: CSVEDGGYTEAFF
CDR3nt: TGCAGCGTTGAAGATGGAGGGTACACTGAAGCTTTCTTT

d_gene: -
v_gene: TRBV12-3/TRBV12-4
abundance: -
j_gene: TRBJ2-5
CDR3aa: CASSRSSETQYF
CDR3nt: TGTGCCAGCAGTCGGAGTTCAGAGACCCAGTACTTC

d_gene: -
v_gene: TRBV19
abundance: -
j_gene: TRBJ2-5
CDR3aa: CASSTGVRETQYF
CDR3nt: TGTGCCAGTAGTACAGGGGTAAGGGAGACCCAGTACTTC

d_gene: -
v_gene: TRBV30
abundance: -
j_gene: TRBJ1-2
CDR3aa: CAWKPGLIYGYTF
CDR3nt: TGTGCCTGGAAGCCAGGACTGATCTATGGCTACACCTTC

d_gene: TRBD1
v_gene: TRBV2
abundance: -
j_gene: TRBJ1-6
CDR3aa: CASVSTGDSPLHF
CDR3nt: TGTGCCAGCGTCTCAACAGGGGACTCACCCCTCCACTTT

d_gene: -
v_gene: TRBV7-8
abundance: many
j_gene: TRBJ1-6
CDR3aa: CASSLVGSYNSPLHF
CDR3nt: TGTGCCAGCAGCTTAGTCGGGAGTTATAATTCACCCCTCCACTTT

d_gene: TRBD1
v_gene: TRBV29-1
abundance: -
j_gene: TRBJ1-5
CDR3aa: CSARTGADQPQHF
CDR3nt: TGCAGCGCTAGGACAGGGGCGGATCAGCCCCAGCATTTT

d_gene: TRBD2
v_gene: TRBV19
abundance: -
j_gene: TRBJ2-7
CDR3aa: CASRERLAVEQYF
CDR3nt: TGTGCCAGTAGGGAAAGACTAGCGGTCGAGCAGTACTTC

d_gene: TRBD2
v_gene: TRBV15
abundance: -
j_gene: TRBJ2-5
CDR3aa: CATSRDKASGEETQYF
CDR3nt: TGTGCCACCAGCAGAGATAAGGCTAGCGGGGAGGAGACCCAGTACTTC

d_gene: TRBD2
v_gene: TRBV2
abundance: -
j_gene: TRBJ2-3
CDR3aa: CASRRLAGADTQYF
CDR3nt: TGTGCCAGCAGACGACTAGCGGGGGCGGATACGCAGTATTTT

d_gene: -
v_gene: TRBV6-2/TRBV6-3
abundance: -
j_gene: TRBJ2-7
CDR3aa: CASSYSRGGEQYF
CDR3nt: TGTGCCAGCAGTTACTCACGGGGAGGCGAGCAGTACTTC

d_gene: TRBD1
v_gene: TRBV27
abundance: -
j_gene: TRBJ1-3
CDR3aa: CASSLTGDSGNTIYF
CDR3nt: TGTGCCAGCAGTTTGACAGGGGACTCTGGAAACACCATATATTTT

d_gene: -
v_gene: TRBV6-2/TRBV6-3
abundance: -
j_gene: TRBJ1-5
CDR3aa: CASSYTDSSNQPQHF
CDR3nt: TGTGCCAGCAGTTACACCGACAGTAGCAATCAGCCCCAGCATTTT

d_gene: TRBD2
v_gene: TRBV28
abundance: -
j_gene: TRBJ2-3
CDR3aa: CASGPAGGERQYF
CDR3nt: TGTGCCAGCGGCCCAGCGGGGGGAGAGAGGCAGTATTTT

d_gene: TRBD1
v_gene: TRBV5-6
abundance: -
j_gene: TRBJ1-6
CDR3aa: CASSWGQARLLNSPLHF
CDR3nt: TGTGCCAGCAGCTGGGGACAGGCCCGACTGCTTAATTCACCCCTCCACTTT